This TCR beta chain is drawn from a study of cytomegalovirus exposure and HLA in healthy donors. CDR3 size: 14 residues. The ends lost 9 bases at V and 4 bases at J; junction bases unmatched: 5. The germline gives CDR1 SNHLY, CDR2 FYNNEI. Vbeta (60) and Jbeta (13) primers were used in the PCR. Profiling relied on immunoSEQ multiplex PCR, and the TCRdb table lists in-frame clones only, not all of them. This table has 150,000 to 200,000 clones, about four fifths appearing once. The sequence was collected from a girl aged 10 to 17 in good health and CMV-seropositive. The chain couples TRBV2 to TRBJ2-1; TRBD2 matches 11 bases. The sample taken for sequencing was PBMCs. The CDR3 region has the DNA TGTGCCAGTCATTTAGCGGGGGGGTACAATGAGCAGTTCTTC. Residues: CASHLAGGYNEQFF.